Listed below are T cell receptor beta chains from one sample, sequenced in a study of cytomegalovirus exposure and HLA in healthy donors. Sequenced by immunoSEQ multiplex PCR; TCRdb stores in-frame clones only, minus some. The repertoire holds 100,000 or so clones, approximately 72% seen once, with about 9.4% in the top ten. The sequenced material came from PBMCs. The receptors were sampled from a man aged 25 to 40 in good health and CMV-seropositive. CDR3s include the opening cysteine and the closing phenylalanine or tryptophan. A D gene is named only where the DNA matches it firmly. Some rows mark clone size as missing; the rest say once, few, many or name a class of expanded clone.

v_call	d_call	j_call	clone_size	cdr3_length	cdr3_nt	cdr3_aa
TRBV7-2	TRBD1	TRBJ1-1	few	15	TGTGCCAGCAGCTTAGTTGGACAGGGGAACACTGAAGCTTTCTTT	CASSLVGQGNTEAFF
TRBV11-2	.	TRBJ2-1	.	14	TGTGCCAGCAGCCGGGATATCTCCTACAATGAGCAGTTCTTC	CASSRDISYNEQFF
TRBV29-1	.	TRBJ2-1	.	12	TGCAGCGTTGTAGGAGTTAGCTATGAGCAGTTCTTC	CSVVGVSYEQFF
TRBV5-1	TRBD1	TRBJ2-7	.	13	TGCGCCAGCAGCACCAGACAGGGTTACGAGCAGTACTTC	CASSTRQGYEQYF
TRBV27	TRBD2	TRBJ2-2	.	19	TGTGCCAGCAGTTTAAGCGGCCCTCTAGCGGGGGGTGGGACCGGGGAGCTGTTTTTT	CASSLSGPLAGGGTGELFF
TRBV19	.	TRBJ2-1	.	17	TGTGCCAGTAGTATAGCCTCCTACCTAAACTCCTACAATGAGCAGTTCTTC	CASSIASYLNSYNEQFF
TRBV30	.	TRBJ1-4	once	15	TGTGCCTGGAGTGTAGGGGGACGGCCGAATGAAAAACTGTTTTTT	CAWSVGGRPNEKLFF
TRBV25-1	.	TRBJ1-4	once	14	TGTGCCAGCAGGCCCTGGGGCCTTAATGAAAAACTGTTTTTT	CASRPWGLNEKLFF
TRBV10-2	.	TRBJ2-3	.	14	TGCGCCAGCAGTGATGTCTCTCCCACAGATACGCAGTATTTT	CASSDVSPTDTQYF
TRBV4-3	TRBD1	TRBJ2-1	.	14	TGCGCCAGCAGCCGGGGACAGGGAAACAATGAGCAGTTCTTC	CASSRGQGNNEQFF
TRBV19	TRBD2	TRBJ2-5	.	18	TGTGCCAGTAGTATGAGGGGACTAGCGGGGGCCTGGGGGGAGACCCAGTACTTC	CASSMRGLAGAWGETQYF
TRBV27	.	TRBJ2-7	.	13	TGTGCCAGCAGTTTATCCGCCTCCTACGAGCAGTACTTC	CASSLSASYEQYF
TRBV6-5	.	TRBJ1-1	.	13	TGTGCCAGCAGTTCCGACAGATCCACTGAAGCTTTCTTT	CASSSDRSTEAFF
TRBV7-2	TRBD2	TRBJ2-5	once	16	TGTGCCAGCAGCCCCTTAGCGGGGGATAGACAAGAGACCCAGTACTTC	CASSPLAGDRQETQYF
TRBV5-1	TRBD1	TRBJ1-5	.	14	TGCGCCAGCAGCCCCGGACAGGGGGGTCAGCCCCAGCATTTT	CASSPGQGGQPQHF
TRBV19	TRBD1	TRBJ2-3	.	16	TGTGCCAGTAGTTCGATACAGGGGCTCCGAGGGGATACGCAGTATTTT	CASSSIQGLRGDTQYF
TRBV30	.	TRBJ2-1	.	16	TGTGCCTGGAGCACTACACTTTCGGCACTCTTGAATGAGCAGTTCTTC	CAWSTTLSALLNEQFF
TRBV30	.	TRBJ1-5	.	14	TGTGCCTGGAGTGACTACTATAGCAATCAGCCCCAGCATTTT	CAWSDYYSNQPQHF
TRBV7-9	.	TRBJ2-7	.	15	TGTGCCAGCAGCTTAGTGTCCGGGAAAACCTACGAGCAGTACTTC	CASSLVSGKTYEQYF
TRBV30	TRBD1	TRBJ2-5	.	14	TGTGCCTGGAGCCAGACAGGGAACCGAATGGTGCAGTACTTC	CAWSQTGNRMVQYF
TRBV12-5	.	TRBJ2-3	.	18	TGTGCTAGTGGTTTGCAACCCCTTAGCGGAATGGCCCCAGATACGCAGTATTTT	CASGLQPLSGMAPDTQYF
TRBV30	TRBD1	TRBJ1-1	.	13	TGTGCCTCTGCGACAGGGCAGGACACTGAAGCTTTCTTT	CASATGQDTEAFF
TRBV19	TRBD1	TRBJ1-4	.	15	TGTGCCAGTCGACAGGGGCTGCTAACTAATGAAAAACTGTTTTTT	CASRQGLLTNEKLFF
TRBV11-3	.	TRBJ2-2	.	13	TGTGCCAGCAGCTTAGATAGCGCCGGGGAGCTGTTTTTT	CASSLDSAGELFF
TRBV19	.	TRBJ1-1	once	12	TGTGCCAGTTCGTTTATGAACACTGAAGCTTTCTTT	CASSFMNTEAFF
TRBV19	.	TRBJ1-5	few	11	TGTGCCGGAGGAAGCAATCAGCCCCAGCATTTT	CAGGSNQPQHF
TRBV5-1	.	TRBJ2-6	.	18	TGCGCCAGCAGCTCCCTCGGGACAGGGACTAGTGGGGCCAACGTCCTGACTTTC	CASSSLGTGTSGANVLTF
TRBV6-1	.	TRBJ1-6	.	15	TGTGCCAGCAGTGAACTGGACTCCGTAGGGTCACCCCTCCACTTT	CASSELDSVGSPLHF
TRBV9	TRBD1	TRBJ2-2	.	17	TGTGCCAGCAGCGTAGCGTATCCAGGGGGTGACACCGGGGAGCTGTTTTTT	CASSVAYPGGDTGELFF
TRBV18	TRBD2	TRBJ2-1	.	17	TGTGCCAGCTCACGACTAGCGGGGGGGAGCTCCTACAATGAGCAGTTCTTC	CASSRLAGGSSYNEQFF
TRBV18	.	TRBJ1-1	.	13	TGTGCCAGCTCACGCACAGGGAACACTGAAGCTTTCTTT	CASSRTGNTEAFF
TRBV11-2	.	TRBJ1-3	once	15	TGTGCCACCGGATCTGGGCATAACTTTGGAAACACCATATATTTT	CATGSGHNFGNTIYF
TRBV9	TRBD1	TRBJ1-2	.	15	TGTGCCAGCAGCGACAGACAGGGGGACTCCTATGGCTACACCTTC	CASSDRQGDSYGYTF
TRBV5-1	.	TRBJ2-1	once	15	TGCGCCAGCAGCTTGGGCAGGGGCCGAGGGGATGAGCAGTTCTTC	CASSLGRGRGDEQFF
TRBV11-2	TRBD2	TRBJ2-1	few	13	TGTGCCAGCAGCTTATCGGGGGGCAATGAGCAGTTCTTC	CASSLSGGNEQFF
TRBV7-9	TRBD2	TRBJ2-5	few	15	TGTGCCAGCAGCTTAGCCGGACTAGCGGGGGCCCATCGGTACTTC	CASSLAGLAGAHRYF
TRBV7-2	TRBD2	TRBJ2-5	.	17	TGTGCCAGCAGCATCCTCTCATGGCGGGGGGGCCCCGAGACCCAGTACTTC	CASSILSWRGGPETQYF
TRBV10-3	.	TRBJ1-6	.	15	TGTGCCATCAGTGCGGCAGCAGGCCCCAATTCACCCCTCCACTTT	CAISAAAGPNSPLHF
TRBV28	TRBD1	TRBJ1-1	.	13	TGTGCCAGCAGCCTAACAGGGGGCGATGAAGCTTTCTTT	CASSLTGGDEAFF
TRBV18	.	TRBJ1-4	.	17	TGTGCCAGCTCACCACTCCCGGCGGGTGGAAAAAATGAAAAACTGTTTTTT	CASSPLPAGGKNEKLFF
TRBV11-1	.	TRBJ2-5	.	18	TGTGCCAGCAGCTTAGAATCGGACAGGGAGGGGGATGGTGAGACCCAGTACTTC	CASSLESDREGDGETQYF
TRBV4-2	TRBD1	TRBJ2-7	.	15	TGTGCCAGCAGCCATTACCGGGACAGAAACTACGAGCAGTACTTC	CASSHYRDRNYEQYF
TRBV13	.	TRBJ1-2	.	15	TGTGCCAGCAGCCCGGGGACAAATCCTAACTATGGCTACACCTTC	CASSPGTNPNYGYTF
TRBV7-9	.	TRBJ2-7	.	15	TGTGCCAGCAGCTTAGCGGAGGGGAACCCTTACGAGCAGTACTTC	CASSLAEGNPYEQYF
TRBV13	TRBD2	TRBJ2-1	.	18	TGTGCCAGCAGCTTAGGCGGCGTAGCGGGGACCCTTGGGGGAGAGCAGTTCTTC	CASSLGGVAGTLGGEQFF
TRBV28	.	TRBJ1-5	.	15	TGTGCCAGCAGCACCTTTCTCTATAGCAATCAGCCCCAGCATTTT	CASSTFLYSNQPQHF
TRBV11-2	TRBD1	TRBJ1-2	.	15	TGTGCCAGCAGCCTCGGGACAGGGGGCAACTATGGCTACACCTTC	CASSLGTGGNYGYTF
TRBV19	TRBD1	TRBJ1-1	.	14	TGTGCCAGTAGTAACAGGGGGCTGAGCACTGAAGCTTTCTTT	CASSNRGLSTEAFF
TRBV15	TRBD1	TRBJ2-7	.	15	TGTGCCACCAGCAGAGGTCAGGGGGCGCTTACCGAGCAGTACTTC	CATSRGQGALTEQYF
TRBV5-1	.	TRBJ2-1	.	16	TGCGCCAGCAGCTTGGAGAGAGGGAGCTCCTACAATGAGCAGTTCTTC	CASSLERGSSYNEQFF
TRBV5-5	.	TRBJ2-7	.	14	TGTGCCAGCAGCTTGGCCTGGGGCCGATACGAGCAGTACTTC	CASSLAWGRYEQYF